This T cell receptor (beta chain) originates from a study of blood T cell repertoires in COVID-19. Germline V lookup: CDR1 LGHNA, CDR2 YNFKEQ. Trimming cost V 1 base and J 8 bases; bases outside gene matches: 8. CDR3 length equals 16 residues. Original methodology: Nucleated cell number was recorded as an estimate derived from reference gene primer amplification. The method was immunoSEQ multiplex PCR; TCRdb's version includes in-frame clones alone and lacks a portion of them. V and J calls and clone size come straight from that table; D and trimming were deduced from the DNA. The table has about 260,000 clones, nearly 90% seen once. This clone was detected only a few times.

The material sequenced was peripheral blood. The rearrangement joins TRBV4-2 to TRBJ1-5, with 10 bases identical to TRBD1. The source of this sequence is a human donor in a cohort sampled during active COVID-19. The CDR3 DNA sequence: TGTGCCAGCAGCCAAGGACGGGGACAGGGGACGGAGCCCCAGCATTTT. Its protein product is CASSQGRGQGTEPQHF.